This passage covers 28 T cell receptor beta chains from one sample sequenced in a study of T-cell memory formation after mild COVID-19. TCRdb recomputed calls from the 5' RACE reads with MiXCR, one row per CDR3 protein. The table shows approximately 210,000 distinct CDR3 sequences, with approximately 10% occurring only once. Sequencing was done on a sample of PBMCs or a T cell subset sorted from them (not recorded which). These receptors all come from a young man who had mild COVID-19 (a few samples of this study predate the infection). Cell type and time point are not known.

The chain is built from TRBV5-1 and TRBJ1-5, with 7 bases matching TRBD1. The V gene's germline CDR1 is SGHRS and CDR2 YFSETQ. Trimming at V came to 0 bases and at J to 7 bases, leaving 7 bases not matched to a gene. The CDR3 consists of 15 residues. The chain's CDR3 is CASSLGQGGGQPQHF. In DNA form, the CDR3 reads TGCGCCAGCAGCTTGGGTCAGGGGGGCGGCCAGCCCCAGCATTTT.

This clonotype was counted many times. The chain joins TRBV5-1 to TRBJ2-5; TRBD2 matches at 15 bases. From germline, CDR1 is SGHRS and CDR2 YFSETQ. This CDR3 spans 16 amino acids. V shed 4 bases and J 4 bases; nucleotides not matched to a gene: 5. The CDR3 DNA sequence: TGCGCCAGCAGCGAGGGACTAGCGGGGGGCGGAGAGACCCAGTACTTC. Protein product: CASSEGLAGGGETQYF. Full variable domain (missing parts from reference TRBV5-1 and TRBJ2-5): KAGVTQTPRYLIKTRGQQVTLSCSPISGHRSVSWYQQTPGQGLQFLFEYFSETQRNKGNFPGRFSGRQFSNSRSEMNVSTLELGDSALYLCASSEGLAGGGETQYFGPGTRLLVL.

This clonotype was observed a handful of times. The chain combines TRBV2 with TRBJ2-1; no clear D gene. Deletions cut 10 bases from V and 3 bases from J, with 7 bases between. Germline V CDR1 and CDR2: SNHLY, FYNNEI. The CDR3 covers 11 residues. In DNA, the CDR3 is TGTGCCAACAGCGTCTACAATGAGCAGTTCTTC. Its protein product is CANSVYNEQFF. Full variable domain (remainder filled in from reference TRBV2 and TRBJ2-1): EPEVTQTPSHQVTQMGQEVILRCVPISNHLYFYWYRQILGQKVEFLVSFYNNEISEKSEIFDDQFSVERPDGSNFTLKIRSTKLEDSAMYFCANSVYNEQFFGPGTRLTVL.

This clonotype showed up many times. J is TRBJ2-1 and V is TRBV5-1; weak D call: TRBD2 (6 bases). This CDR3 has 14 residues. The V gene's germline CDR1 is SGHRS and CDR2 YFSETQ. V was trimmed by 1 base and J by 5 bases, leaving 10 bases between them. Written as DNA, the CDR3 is TGCGCCAGCAGCTTGATGGGCGGGGACAATGAGCAGTTCTTC. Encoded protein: CASSLMGGDNEQFF.

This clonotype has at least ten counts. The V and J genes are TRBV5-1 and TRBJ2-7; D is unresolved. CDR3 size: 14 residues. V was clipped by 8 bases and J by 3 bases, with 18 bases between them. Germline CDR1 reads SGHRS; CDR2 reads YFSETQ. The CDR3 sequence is CASAGNEALYEQYF. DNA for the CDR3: TGCGCCAGTGCAGGAAACGAGGCGCTCTACGAGCAGTACTTC. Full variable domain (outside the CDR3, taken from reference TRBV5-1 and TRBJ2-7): KAGVTQTPRYLIKTRGQQVTLSCSPISGHRSVSWYQQTPGQGLQFLFEYFSETQRNKGNFPGRFSGRQFSNSRSEMNVSTLELGDSALYLCASAGNEALYEQYFGPGTRLTVT.

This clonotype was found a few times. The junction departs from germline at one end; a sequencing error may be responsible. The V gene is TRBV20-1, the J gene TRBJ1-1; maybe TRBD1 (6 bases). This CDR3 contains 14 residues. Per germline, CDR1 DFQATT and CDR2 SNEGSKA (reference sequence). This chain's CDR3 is CSARGTTGRTEAFF. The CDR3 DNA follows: TGCAGTGCGAGAGGGACAACGGGTAGGACTGAAGCTTTCTTT.

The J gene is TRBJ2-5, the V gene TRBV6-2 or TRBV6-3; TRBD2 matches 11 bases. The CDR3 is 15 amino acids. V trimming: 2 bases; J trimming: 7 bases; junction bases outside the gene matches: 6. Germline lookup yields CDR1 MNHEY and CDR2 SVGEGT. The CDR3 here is CASSYPGTSGGTQYF. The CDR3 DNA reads TGTGCCAGCAGTTACCCAGGGACTAGCGGTGGGACCCAGTACTTC.

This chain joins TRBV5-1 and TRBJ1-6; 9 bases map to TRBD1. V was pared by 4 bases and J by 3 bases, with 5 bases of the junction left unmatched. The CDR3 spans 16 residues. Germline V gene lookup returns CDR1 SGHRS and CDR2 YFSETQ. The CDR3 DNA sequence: TGCGCCAGCAGCCCACGGGACAGGGTCTATAATTCACCCCTCCACTTT. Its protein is CASSPRDRVYNSPLHF.

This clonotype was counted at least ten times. The CDR3 spells CASSQSTEPSYEQYF. CDR3 coding DNA: TGTGCCAGCAGCCAATCGACGGAACCCTCCTACGAGCAGTACTTC. V usage is TRBV4-2 and J usage is TRBJ2-7; D uncertain. The germline gives CDR1 LGHNA, CDR2 YNFKEQ. The CDR3 consists of 15 residues. V was trimmed by 2 bases and J by 0 bases, leaving 11 bases between them.

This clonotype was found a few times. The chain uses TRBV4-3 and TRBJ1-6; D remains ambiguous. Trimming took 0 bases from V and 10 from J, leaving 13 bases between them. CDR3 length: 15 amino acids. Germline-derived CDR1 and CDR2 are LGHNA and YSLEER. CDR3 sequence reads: CASSQDPGRRSPLHF. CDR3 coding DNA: TGCGCCAGCAGCCAAGATCCCGGGAGGAGATCACCCCTCCACTTT.

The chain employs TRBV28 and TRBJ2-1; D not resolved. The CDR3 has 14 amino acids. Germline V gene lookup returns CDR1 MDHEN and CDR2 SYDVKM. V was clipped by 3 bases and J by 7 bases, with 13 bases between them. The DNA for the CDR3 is TGTGCCAGCAGTTTCGGCAGTCGGGTGAATGAGCAGTTCTTC. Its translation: CASSFGSRVNEQFF.

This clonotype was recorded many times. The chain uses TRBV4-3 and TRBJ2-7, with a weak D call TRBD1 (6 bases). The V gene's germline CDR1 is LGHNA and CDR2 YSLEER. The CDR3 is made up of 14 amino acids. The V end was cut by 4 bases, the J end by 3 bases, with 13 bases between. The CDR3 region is CASSRETGLYEQYF. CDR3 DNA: TGCGCCAGCAGCCGAGAGACAGGTCTCTACGAGCAGTACTTC.

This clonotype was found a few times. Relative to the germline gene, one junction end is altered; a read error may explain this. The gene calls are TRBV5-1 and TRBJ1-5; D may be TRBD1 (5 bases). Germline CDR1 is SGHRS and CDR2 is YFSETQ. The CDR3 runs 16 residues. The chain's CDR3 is CANSLGIGGYNQPQHF. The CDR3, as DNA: TGCGCCAACAGCTTGGGTATCGGGGGGTACAATCAGCCCCAGCATTTT.

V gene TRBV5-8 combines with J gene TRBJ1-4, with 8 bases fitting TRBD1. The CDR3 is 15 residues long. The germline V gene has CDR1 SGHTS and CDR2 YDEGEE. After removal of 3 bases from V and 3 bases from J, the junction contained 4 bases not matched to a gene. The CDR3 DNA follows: TGTGCCAGCAGCTCAGGACAGGGCGCTAATGAAAAACTGTTTTTT. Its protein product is CASSSGQGANEKLFF.

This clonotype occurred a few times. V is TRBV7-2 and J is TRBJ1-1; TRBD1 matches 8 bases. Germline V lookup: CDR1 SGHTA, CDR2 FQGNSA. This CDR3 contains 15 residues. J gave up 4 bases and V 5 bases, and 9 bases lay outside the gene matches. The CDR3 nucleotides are TGTGCCAGCAGCCCCCGGACAGGGAGGCCCACTGAAGCTTTCTTT. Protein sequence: CASSPRTGRPTEAFF.

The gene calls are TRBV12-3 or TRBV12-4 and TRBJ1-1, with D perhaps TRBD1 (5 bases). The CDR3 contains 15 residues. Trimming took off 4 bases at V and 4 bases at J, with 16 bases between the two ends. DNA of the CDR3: TGTGCCAGCAGTTCGCGGGGCACTGGCGGCACTGAAGCTTTCTTT. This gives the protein CASSSRGTGGTEAFF.

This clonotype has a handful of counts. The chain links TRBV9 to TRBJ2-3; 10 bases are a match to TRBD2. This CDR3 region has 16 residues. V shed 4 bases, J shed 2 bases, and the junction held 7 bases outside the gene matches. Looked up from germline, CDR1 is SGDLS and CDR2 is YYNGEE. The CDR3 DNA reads TGTGCCAGCAGCCCCCGGACTAGCGGAATCACAGATACGCAGTATTTT. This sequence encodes CASSPRTSGITDTQYF.

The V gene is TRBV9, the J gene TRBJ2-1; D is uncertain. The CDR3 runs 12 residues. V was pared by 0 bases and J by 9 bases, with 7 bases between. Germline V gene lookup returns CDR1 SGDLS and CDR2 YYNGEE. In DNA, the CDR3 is TGTGCCAGCAGCGTAGTTGGTGGTGAGCAGTTCTTC. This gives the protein CASSVVGGEQFF. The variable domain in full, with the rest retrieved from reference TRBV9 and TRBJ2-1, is DSGVTQTPKHLITATGQRVTLRCSPRSGDLSVYWYQQSLDQGLQFLIQYYNGEERAKGNILERFSAQQFPDLHSELNLSSLELGDSALYFCASSVVGGEQFFGPGTRLTVL.

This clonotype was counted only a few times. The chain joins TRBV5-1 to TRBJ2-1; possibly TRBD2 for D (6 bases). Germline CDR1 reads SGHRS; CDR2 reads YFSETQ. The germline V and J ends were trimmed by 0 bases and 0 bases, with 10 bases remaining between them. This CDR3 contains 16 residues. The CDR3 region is CASSLAGVSSYNEQFF. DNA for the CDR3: TGCGCCAGCAGCTTGGCGGGGGTGAGCTCCTACAATGAGCAGTTCTTC.

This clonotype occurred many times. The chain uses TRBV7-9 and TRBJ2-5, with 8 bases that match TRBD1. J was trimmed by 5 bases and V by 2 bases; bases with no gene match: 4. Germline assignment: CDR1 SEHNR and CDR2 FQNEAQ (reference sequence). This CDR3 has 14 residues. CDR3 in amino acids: CASSLNDRGETQYF. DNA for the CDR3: TGTGCCAGCAGCTTAAATGACAGGGGTGAGACCCAGTACTTC.

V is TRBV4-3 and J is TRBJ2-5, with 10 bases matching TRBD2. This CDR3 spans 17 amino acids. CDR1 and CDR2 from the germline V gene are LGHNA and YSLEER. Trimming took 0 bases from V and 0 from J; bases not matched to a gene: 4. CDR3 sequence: CASSQERTSGDQETQYF. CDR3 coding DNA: TGCGCCAGCAGCCAAGAACGAACTAGCGGGGACCAAGAGACCCAGTACTTC.

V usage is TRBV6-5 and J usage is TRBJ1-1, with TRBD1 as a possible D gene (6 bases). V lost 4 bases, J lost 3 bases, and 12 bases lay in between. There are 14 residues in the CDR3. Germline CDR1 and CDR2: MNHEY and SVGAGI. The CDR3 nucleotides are TGTGCCAGCAGTTGGGGGGGCTCGGACACTGAAGCTTTCTTT. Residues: CASSWGGSDTEAFF.

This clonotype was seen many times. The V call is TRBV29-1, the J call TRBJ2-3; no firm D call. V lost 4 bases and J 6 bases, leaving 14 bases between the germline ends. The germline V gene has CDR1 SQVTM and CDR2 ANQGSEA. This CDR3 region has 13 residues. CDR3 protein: CSVAPDSADTQYF. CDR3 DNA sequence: TGCAGCGTTGCCCCGGATTCGGCGGATACGCAGTATTTT.

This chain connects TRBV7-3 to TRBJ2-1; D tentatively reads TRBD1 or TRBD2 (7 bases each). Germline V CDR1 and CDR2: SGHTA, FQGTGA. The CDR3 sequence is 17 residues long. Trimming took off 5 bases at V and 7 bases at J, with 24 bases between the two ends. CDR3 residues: CASSLQPGEGAINEQFF. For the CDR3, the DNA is TGTGCCAGCAGCCTACAACCCGGGGAGGGGGCGATTAATGAGCAGTTCTTC.

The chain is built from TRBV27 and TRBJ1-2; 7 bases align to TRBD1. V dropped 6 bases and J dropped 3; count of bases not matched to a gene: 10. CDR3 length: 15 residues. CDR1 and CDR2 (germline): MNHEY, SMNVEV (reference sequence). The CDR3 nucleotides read TGTGCCAGCAGCCAACAGGGGTTGGTGGACTATGGCTACACCTTC. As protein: CASSQQGLVDYGYTF.

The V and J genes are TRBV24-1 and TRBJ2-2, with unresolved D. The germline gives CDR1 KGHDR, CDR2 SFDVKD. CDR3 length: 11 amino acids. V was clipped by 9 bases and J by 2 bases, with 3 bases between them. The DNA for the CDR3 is TGTGCCACCGGAAACACCGGGGAGCTGTTTTTT. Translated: CATGNTGELFF.

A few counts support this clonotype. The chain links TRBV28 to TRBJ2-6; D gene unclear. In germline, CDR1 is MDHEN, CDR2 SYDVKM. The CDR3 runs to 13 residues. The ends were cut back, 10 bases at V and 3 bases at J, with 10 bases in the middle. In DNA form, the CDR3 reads TGTGCCACCAGAGTGGATGGGGCCAACGTCCTGACTTTC. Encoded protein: CATRVDGANVLTF.

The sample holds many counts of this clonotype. CDR3 region: CASSRSGGTQETQYF. The CDR3 DNA follows: TGCGCCAGCAGCCGGAGCGGGGGCACACAAGAGACCCAGTACTTC. The chain recombines TRBV5-1 with TRBJ2-5; 8 nucleotides align to TRBD2. The CDR3 runs 15 residues. Germline-derived CDR1 and CDR2 are SGHRS and YFSETQ. V shed 4 bases and J 2 bases; nucleotides not matched to a gene: 7.